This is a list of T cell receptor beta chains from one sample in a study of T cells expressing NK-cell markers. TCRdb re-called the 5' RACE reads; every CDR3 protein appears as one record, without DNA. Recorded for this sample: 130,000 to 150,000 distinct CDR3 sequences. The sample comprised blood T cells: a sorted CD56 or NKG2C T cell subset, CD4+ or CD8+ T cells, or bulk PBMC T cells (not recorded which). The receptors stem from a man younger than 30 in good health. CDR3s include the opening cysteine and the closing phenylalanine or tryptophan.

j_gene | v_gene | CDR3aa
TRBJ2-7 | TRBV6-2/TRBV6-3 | CASSYSLWRIRTYEQYF
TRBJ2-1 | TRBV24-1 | CATSDSGANEQFF
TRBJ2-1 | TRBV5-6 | CASSSIYNEQFF
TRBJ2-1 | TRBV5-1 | CASSLAGVGDEQFF
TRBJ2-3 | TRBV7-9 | CASSLVGRTDTQYF
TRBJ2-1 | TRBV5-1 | CASSTTRTLALNNEQFF
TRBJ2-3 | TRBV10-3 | CAISESFTTSGSTDTQYF
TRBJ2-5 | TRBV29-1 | CSVEDTREETQYF
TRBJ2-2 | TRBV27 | CASSLSGTAELFF
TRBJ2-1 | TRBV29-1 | CSPRTKYNEQFF
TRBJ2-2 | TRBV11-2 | CASSTPGTTNTGELFF
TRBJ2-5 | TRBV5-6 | CASSDTGAGAQYF
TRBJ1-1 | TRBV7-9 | CASIGNWDTEAFF
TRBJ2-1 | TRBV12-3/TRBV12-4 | CASRSSVDSYNEQFF
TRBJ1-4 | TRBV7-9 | CASSFVSHGGTNEKLFF
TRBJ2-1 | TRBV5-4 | CASSLDRPYNEQFF
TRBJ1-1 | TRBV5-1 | CASSLALAGGTEAFF
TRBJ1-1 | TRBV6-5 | CASTRDRRSGTLNTEAFF
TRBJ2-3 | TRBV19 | CASTTWTSDTQYF
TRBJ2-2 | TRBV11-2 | CASSTPGYTGELFF
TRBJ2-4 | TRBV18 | CASSPYGGWAKNIQYF
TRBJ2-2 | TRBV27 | CASSPGQWTGELFF
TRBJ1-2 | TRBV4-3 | CASSQQGYGYTF
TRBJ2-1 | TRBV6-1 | CATARTRIYEQFF
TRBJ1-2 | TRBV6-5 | CASSYSEESLVGYTF
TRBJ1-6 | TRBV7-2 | CASSQQTGWNSPLHF
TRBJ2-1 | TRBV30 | CAWDNPGQGNEQFF
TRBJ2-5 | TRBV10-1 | CASSEILDQETQYF
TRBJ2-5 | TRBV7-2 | CASSHPDRGLTETQYF
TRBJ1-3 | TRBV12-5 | CASGLGSGTYYTTSGNTIYF
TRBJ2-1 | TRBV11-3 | CASSSLAGGPGEQFF
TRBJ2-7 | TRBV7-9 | CASSLSSGVSYEQYF
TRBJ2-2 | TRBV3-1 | CASSQVNSRTPNTGELFF
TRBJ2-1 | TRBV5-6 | CASSLIQSSYNEQFF
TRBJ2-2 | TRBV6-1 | CASSPDLAGGNTGELFF
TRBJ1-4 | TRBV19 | CASRGRTEKLFF
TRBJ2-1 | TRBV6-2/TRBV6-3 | CASSYSFRGRAHEQFF
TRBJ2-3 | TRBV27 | CASSLSHRNLDTQYF
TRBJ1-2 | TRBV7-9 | CASSLDNRGNYGYTF
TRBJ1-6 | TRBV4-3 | CASSQEGGYNSPLHF
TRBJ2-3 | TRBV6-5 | CASSYPEAGGPTDTQYF
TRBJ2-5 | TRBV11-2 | CASSLAPGEETQYF
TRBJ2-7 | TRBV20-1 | CSARDLDGAYEQYF
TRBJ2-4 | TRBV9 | CASSVGGSGTGMDIQYF
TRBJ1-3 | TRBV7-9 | CASTPPGQGGERNTIYF
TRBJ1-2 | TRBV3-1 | CASRGPRVDYGYTF
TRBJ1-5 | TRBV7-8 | CASSLAAQNGNQPQHF
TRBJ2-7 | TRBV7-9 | CATAPGTHEQYF
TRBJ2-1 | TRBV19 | CASSIGAGTTTYNEQFF
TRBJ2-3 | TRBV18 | CASSPIGGATDTQYF
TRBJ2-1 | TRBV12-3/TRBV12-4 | CASSLASGRSGEQFF
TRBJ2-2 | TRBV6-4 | CASSDSPGQGINGELFF
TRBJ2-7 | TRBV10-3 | CAISDPPAGSYEQYF
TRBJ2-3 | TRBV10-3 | CAISGAQGQTDTQYF